This entry concerns a single TCR beta chain. Its specificity is not known. This sample is part of a study of PD-1 blockade in classical Hodgkin lymphoma. The study's findings and limits: Anyone who began nivolumab under 1 year after ASCT was excluded. Baseline TCR diversity was reportedly lower in newly diagnosed patients than healthy donors. Patients newly diagnosed and complete responders had comparable baseline diversity.

Looked up from germline, CDR1 is MGHRA and CDR2 is YSYEKL. V was shortened by 4 bases and J by 0 bases, with 7 bases between the two germline ends. The CDR3 is made up of 14 amino acids. Sequencing was performed with immunoSEQ multiplex PCR; in TCRdb, only in-frame clones are kept and a portion is missing. The data show around 40,000 clones, 70% to 80% seen once. The time point here: cycle 4 day 1 (C4D1), after 6 weeks of nivolumab. All patients relapsed after autologous stem cell transplantation, and brentuximab vedotin exposure varied. V and J are TRBV4-1 and TRBJ1-5, with D unclear. Sample: peripheral blood mononuclear cells (PBMCs), taken before the fourth cycle of nivolumab. The receptor was derived from a human donor with classical Hodgkin lymphoma. The CDR3 region is CASSPRLSNQPQHF. For the CDR3, the DNA is TGCGCCAGCAGCCCGCGACTTAGCAATCAGCCCCAGCATTTT.